This T cell receptor beta chain was sequenced in a study of Ad26.COV2.S vaccination and SARS-CoV-2 variants. Treatment here: approximately 18 received Ad26.COV2.S at low or high dose, single or two shots; 5 received placebo; per-sample allocation not given. Specimens were obtained on day 63 following the first vaccine or placebo injection. Based in Boston, the donor was an adult of 18-55 years. Trimming cost V 5 bases and J 2 bases; bases outside gene matches: 9. This CDR3 comprises 16 residues. Germline assignment: CDR1 KGHDR and CDR2 SFDVKD. TCRdb's copy holds only in-frame clones and misses some; the assay was immunoSEQ multiplex PCR. The sample lists about 350,000 clones, 86% occurring once.

Here the sequenced sample was peripheral blood, taken in a trial of Ad26.COV2.S vaccine versus placebo. This sequence joins TRBV24-1 and TRBJ2-3; TRBD1 matches at 7 bases. The TCR sequence derives from a person aged 18-65 years who received the Ad26.COV2.S COVID-19 vaccine or a placebo. The chain's CDR3 is CATSAPGTAFTDTQYF. The CDR3 DNA follows: TGTGCCACCAGTGCCCCGGGGACAGCCTTCACAGATACGCAGTATTTT.